This T cell receptor (beta chain) is drawn from a study of cytomegalovirus exposure and HLA in healthy donors. Study-level results: Immune exposure information comprised only CMV serostatus. It was 164 TCR beta chains that were listed as cytomegalovirus-associated. Later on, a genetic analysis was performed. It linked a missense variant in DCLRE1C with V- and J-gene trimming of TCR beta.

This PCR relied on a set of 60 Vbeta primers and 13 Jbeta primers. Authors' data handling: A later analysis tallied about 80 million unique TCR beta chains, around 12 million of them shared. Using immunoSEQ multiplex PCR, the repertoire was profiled, and TCRdb retains in-frame clones only, with some absent. That table furnishes V, J and clone size, whereas the DNA furnished D and trimming. Here the sample spans about 190,000 clones, around 87% being singletons. Germline CDR1 and CDR2: SGHVS and FQNEAQ. V gave up 0 bases and J gave up 5 bases, with 13 bases separating them. This CDR3 is 15 amino acids long. A remark on this clone: The target antigen is unknown.

The TCR originated in a woman under 30 in good health and CMV-seronegative. The chain is built from TRBV7-8 and TRBJ1-1; TRBD1 is a possible D gene (6 bases). Sequencing used PBMCs. The CDR3 sequence: CASSLAGGRGTEAFF. The CDR3 nucleotides read TGTGCCAGCAGCTTAGCCGGGGGGCGAGGGACTGAAGCTTTCTTT.